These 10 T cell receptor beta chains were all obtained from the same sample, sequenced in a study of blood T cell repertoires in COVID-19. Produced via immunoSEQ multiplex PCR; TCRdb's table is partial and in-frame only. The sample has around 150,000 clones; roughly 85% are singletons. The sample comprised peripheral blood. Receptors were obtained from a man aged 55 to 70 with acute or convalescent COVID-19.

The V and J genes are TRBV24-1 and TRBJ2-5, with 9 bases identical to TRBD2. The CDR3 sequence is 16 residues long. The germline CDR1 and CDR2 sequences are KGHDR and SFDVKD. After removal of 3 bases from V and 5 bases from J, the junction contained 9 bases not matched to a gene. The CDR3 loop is CATSDGRTSVLETQYF. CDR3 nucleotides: TGTGCCACCAGTGATGGTAGGACTAGCGTTTTGGAGACCCAGTACTTC.

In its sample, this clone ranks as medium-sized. Here the CDR3 reads CASSQVMDWGVSTGELFF. The CDR3 DNA follows: TGTGCCAGCAGCCAAGTAATGGACTGGGGGGTAAGCACCGGGGAGCTGTTTTTT. The chain has TRBV4-2 and TRBJ2-2; possible D gene TRBD2, 6 bases. V was pared by 1 base and J by 4 bases, with 19 bases between. Germline CDR1 is LGHNA and CDR2 is YNFKEQ. This CDR3 has 18 amino acids.

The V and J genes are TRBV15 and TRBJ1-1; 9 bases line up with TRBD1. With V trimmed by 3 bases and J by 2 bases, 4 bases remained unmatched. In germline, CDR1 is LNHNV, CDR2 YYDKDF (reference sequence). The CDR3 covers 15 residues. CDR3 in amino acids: CATSRGQGRNTEAFF. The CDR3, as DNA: TGTGCCACCAGCAGGGGACAGGGTCGCAACACTGAAGCTTTCTTT.

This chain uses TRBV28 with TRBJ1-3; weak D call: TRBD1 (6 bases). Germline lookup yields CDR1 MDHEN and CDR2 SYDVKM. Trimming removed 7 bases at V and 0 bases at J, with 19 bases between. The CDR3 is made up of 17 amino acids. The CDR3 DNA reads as TGTGCCAGCAAAACCAACCCAGGGGTTAGCTCTGGAAACACCATATATTTT. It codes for CASKTNPGVSSGNTIYF.

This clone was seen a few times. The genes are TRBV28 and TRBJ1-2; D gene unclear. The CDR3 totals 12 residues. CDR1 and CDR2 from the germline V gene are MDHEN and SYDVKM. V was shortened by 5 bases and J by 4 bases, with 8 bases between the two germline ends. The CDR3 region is CASSPESYGYTF. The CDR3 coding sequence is TGTGCCAGCAGTCCCGAGTCCTATGGCTACACCTTC.

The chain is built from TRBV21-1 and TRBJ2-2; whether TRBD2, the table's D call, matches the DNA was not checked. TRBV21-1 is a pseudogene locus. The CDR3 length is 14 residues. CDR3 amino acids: CASSKGTFTGELFF. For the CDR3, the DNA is TGTGCCAGCAGCAAAGGGACTTTCACCGGGGAGCTGTTTTTT.

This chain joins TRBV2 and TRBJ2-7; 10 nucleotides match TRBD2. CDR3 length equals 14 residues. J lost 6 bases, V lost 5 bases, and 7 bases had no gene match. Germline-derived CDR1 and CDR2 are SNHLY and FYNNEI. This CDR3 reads CASSLTLAGGEQYF. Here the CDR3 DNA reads TGTGCCAGCAGTCTTACTTTAGCGGGAGGCGAGCAGTACTTC.

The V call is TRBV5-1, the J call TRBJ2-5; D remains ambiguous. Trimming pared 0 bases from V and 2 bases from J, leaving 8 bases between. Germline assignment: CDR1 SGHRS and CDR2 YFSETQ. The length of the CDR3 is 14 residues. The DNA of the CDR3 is TGCGCCAGCAGCTTGGACCCTAGACAAGAGACCCAGTACTTC. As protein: CASSLDPRQETQYF.

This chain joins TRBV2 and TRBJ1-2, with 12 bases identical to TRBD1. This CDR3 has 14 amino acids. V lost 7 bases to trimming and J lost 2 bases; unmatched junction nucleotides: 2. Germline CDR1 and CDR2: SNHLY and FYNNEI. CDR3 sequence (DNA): TGTGCCAGCATTGGGACAGGGGGCAACTATGGCTACACCTTC. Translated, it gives CASIGTGGNYGYTF.

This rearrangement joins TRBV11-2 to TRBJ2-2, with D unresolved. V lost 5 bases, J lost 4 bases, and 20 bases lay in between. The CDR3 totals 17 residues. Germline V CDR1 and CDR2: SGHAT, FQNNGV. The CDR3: CASSPRYGVASTGELFF. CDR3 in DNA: TGTGCCAGCAGCCCTAGGTACGGAGTGGCGTCCACCGGGGAGCTGTTTTTT.